The next 29 T cell receptor beta chains were all read from a single sample in a study of blood T cell repertoires in COVID-19. Measured with immunoSEQ multiplex PCR; TCRdb has only the in-frame clones, and not every one. The sample lists more than 150,000 clones; roughly 83% were seen once. Sequenced sample: peripheral blood. The receptors come from a woman in her fifties or sixties with acute or convalescent COVID-19.

The chain links TRBV7-2 to TRBJ2-3, with 7 bases identical to TRBD2. Germline assignment: CDR1 SGHTA and CDR2 FQGNSA. CDR3 length equals 15 residues. J was trimmed by 8 bases and V by 1 base; bases with no gene match: 9. The CDR3 sequence: CASSLGGGKGGTQYF. For the CDR3, the DNA is TGTGCCAGCAGCTTAGGCGGGGGTAAGGGCGGTACGCAGTATTTT.

The J gene is TRBJ2-7, the V gene TRBV5-6; D possibly corresponds to TRBD1 (5 bases). This CDR3 contains 13 residues. The germline V gene has CDR1 SGHDT and CDR2 YYEEEE. The V end was cut by 3 bases, the J end by 3 bases, with 10 bases between. CDR3 in DNA: TGTGCCAGCAGCTCCTCAGGGAACTACGAGCAGTACTTC. Amino acids: CASSSSGNYEQYF.

The gene calls are TRBV4-2 and TRBJ2-2, with TRBD2 identical over 9 bases. The germline CDR1 and CDR2 sequences are LGHNA and YNFKEQ. The CDR3 spans 17 residues. Trimming removed 1 base from V and 2 bases from J; junction bases left unmatched: 5. The CDR3 protein is CASSQASGTSNTGELFF. The CDR3 nucleotides read TGTGCCAGCAGCCAAGCGTCCGGGACTAGCAACACCGGGGAGCTGTTTTTT.

The CDR3 DNA sequence: TGTGCCAGCAGGTACGGGAGGCGCAATGAGCAGTTCTTC. Protein product: CASRYGRRNEQFF. The chain has TRBV6-5 and TRBJ2-1; 7 positions match TRBD2. This CDR3 is 13 amino acids long. Losses at the gene ends were 6 bases for V and 6 bases for J; bases not matched to a gene: 5. Looked up from germline, CDR1 is MNHEY and CDR2 is SVGAGI.

This clone has only a few counts. The chain recombines TRBV6-5 with TRBJ1-5, with D perhaps TRBD1 (5 bases). Germline V gives CDR1 MNHEY, CDR2 SVGAGI. This CDR3 comprises 15 residues. The V gene lost 2 bases and the J gene lost 0 bases, with 8 bases spanning the gap. This CDR3 is CASSYKGNSNQPQHF. DNA of the CDR3: TGTGCCAGCAGTTACAAGGGGAATAGCAATCAGCCCCAGCATTTT.

This chain uses TRBV6-5 with TRBJ1-3; the D gene is possibly TRBD1 (6 bases). With 0 bases removed from V and 4 bases from J, the gap between germline ends came to 13 bases. CDR3 length: 16 amino acids. CDR1 is MNHEY, CDR2 SVGAGI, per germline. The CDR3 DNA reads TGTGCCAGCAGTTACTCGCGGGGGGCGCAGGGAAACACCATATATTTT. It translates to CASSYSRGAQGNTIYF.

CDR3 bases: TGTGCCAGCAGCCAAGGCGGTAATCAGCCCCAGCATTTT. It codes for CASSQGGNQPQHF. This rearrangement joins TRBV3-1 (or the pseudogene TRBV3-2) to TRBJ1-5; D is ambiguous. The V end was cut by 1 base, the J end by 4 bases, with 5 bases between. Germline CDR1 reads LGHDT; CDR2 reads YNNKEL (reference sequence). This CDR3 region has 13 residues.

This clone was detected once. The genes are TRBV27 and TRBJ1-2, with a weak D call TRBD1 (5 bases). The CDR3 spans 13 residues. V was clipped by 3 bases and J by 3 bases, with 8 bases between them. The V gene's germline CDR1 is MNHEY and CDR2 SMNVEV (reference sequence). The CDR3 spells CASSFTGYYGYTF. The CDR3 bases are TGTGCCAGCAGTTTTACAGGCTACTATGGCTACACCTTC.

This sequence joins TRBV3-1 (or the pseudogene TRBV3-2) and TRBJ1-5; 10 nucleotides line up with TRBD1. The trim removed 3 bases at V and 9 bases at J, leaving 2 bases unmatched. The germline CDR1 and CDR2 sequences are LGHDT and YNNKEL (reference sequence). This CDR3 has 13 amino acids. CDR3 DNA: TGTGCCAGCAGCCAGACAGGGGGCGGGCCCCAGCATTTT. It yields the protein CASSQTGGGPQHF.

The V and J genes are TRBV25-1 and TRBJ1-4; TRBD1 agrees at 7 bases. Germline loops: CDR1 MGHDK, CDR2 SYGVNS. Losses at the gene ends were 3 bases for V and 3 bases for J; bases not matched to a gene: 1. The CDR3 loop spans 14 amino acids. CDR3 amino acids: CASSDDRANEKLFF. The DNA of the CDR3 is TGTGCCAGCAGTGATGACAGGGCTAATGAAAAACTGTTTTTT. The full variable domain, with the rest looked up from reference TRBV25-1 and TRBJ1-4, is EADIYQTPRYLVIGTGKKITLECSQTMGHDKMYWYQQDPGMELHLIHYSYGVNSTEKGDLSSESTVSRIRTEHFPLTLESARPSHTSQYLCASSDDRANEKLFFGSGTQLSVL.

The gene calls are TRBV4-2 and TRBJ1-2; D possibly corresponds to TRBD1 (6 bases). In germline, CDR1 is LGHNA, CDR2 YNFKEQ. This CDR3 has 15 amino acids. Trimming stripped 0 bases from V and 7 bases from J, with 15 bases between. The CDR3 region is CASSQDPAGAGGYTF. In DNA, the CDR3 is TGTGCCAGCAGCCAAGATCCTGCAGGGGCTGGTGGCTACACCTTC.

The rearrangement joins TRBV30 to TRBJ1-1, with 7 bases matching TRBD1. From germline, CDR1 is GTSNPN and CDR2 SVGIG (reference sequence). V shed 1 base, J shed 5 bases, and the junction held 7 bases outside the gene matches. This CDR3 region has 14 residues. CDR3: CAWSAYRGWTEAFF. CDR3 in DNA: TGTGCCTGGAGTGCTTACAGGGGTTGGACTGAAGCTTTCTTT.

The chain combines TRBV6-2 or TRBV6-3 with TRBJ1-6, with 7 positions matching TRBD1. This CDR3 region has 12 residues. The ends lost 5 bases at V and 14 bases at J; junction bases unmatched: 6. CDR1 and CDR2 from the germline V gene are MNHEY and SVGEGT. CDR3 residues: CASSRQGEALHF. Written as DNA, the CDR3 is TGTGCCAGCAGTAGACAGGGAGAGGCCCTCCACTTT.

This chain connects TRBV6-5 to TRBJ2-7; D is possibly TRBD1 (7 bases). The ends were cut back, 6 bases at V and 4 bases at J, with 13 bases in the middle. The V gene's germline CDR1 is MNHEY and CDR2 SVGAGI. This CDR3 is 13 amino acids long. The CDR3 here is CASRAQGGYEQYF. CDR3 nucleotide sequence: TGTGCCAGCAGAGCCCAGGGGGGTTACGAGCAGTACTTC.

Only one count was recorded for this clone. This rearrangement joins TRBV10-2 to TRBJ2-7; D gene ambiguous. The germline V gene encodes CDR1 WSHSY and CDR2 SAAADI. This CDR3 has 15 residues. The V end was cut by 4 bases, the J end by 2 bases, with 15 bases between. Written as DNA, the CDR3 is TGCGCCAGCAGTGGCCGACCAACAGTTACCTACGAGCAGTACTTC. Encoded protein: CASSGRPTVTYEQYF.

The rearrangement links TRBV7-9 to TRBJ1-4; perhaps TRBD1 as D (5 bases). There are 15 residues in the CDR3. Trimming shortened V by 3 bases and J by 6 bases, and 14 bases separated the two germline ends. Germline CDR1 reads SEHNR; CDR2 reads FQNEAQ (reference sequence). The CDR3 DNA reads TGTGCCAGCAGCTTGACAGAATATGCGGATGAAAAACTGTTTTTT. It yields the protein CASSLTEYADEKLFF.

The J gene is TRBJ1-6, the V gene TRBV19; TRBD1 matches at 10 bases. Germline CDR1 is LNHDA and CDR2 is SQIVND (reference sequence). This CDR3 comprises 15 residues. V gave up 2 bases and J gave up 7 bases; unmatched junction bases: 2. The CDR3 region has the DNA TGTGCCAGTAGTATACTGGGACAGGGGAATTCACCCCTCCACTTT. Translation: CASSILGQGNSPLHF.

V is TRBV4-3 and J is TRBJ1-4; TRBD1 matches at 8 bases. The germline V gene has CDR1 LGHNA and CDR2 YSLEER. The CDR3 is made up of 16 amino acids. V dropped 4 bases and J dropped 2; count of bases not matched to a gene: 6. CDR3 in amino acids: CASSRYRGGTNEKLFF. The CDR3 coding sequence is TGCGCCAGCAGCCGATACAGGGGGGGGACTAATGAAAAACTGTTTTTT.

This rearrangement joins TRBV13 to TRBJ2-1, with TRBD2 identical over 10 bases. Germline CDR1 and CDR2: PRHDT and FYEKMQ (reference sequence). The CDR3 has 16 residues. V lost 5 bases, J lost 4 bases, and 8 bases stayed unmatched. The CDR3 sequence: CASSLTKRGGYNEQFF. The CDR3 region has the DNA TGTGCCAGCAGCCTAACCAAGCGGGGGGGTTACAATGAGCAGTTCTTC. The entire variable domain, with the rest obtained from reference TRBV13 and TRBJ2-1, is as follows: AAGVIQSPRHLIKEKRETATLKCYPIPRHDTVYWYQQGPGQDPQFLISFYEKMQSDKGSIPDRFSAQQFSDYHSELNMSSLELGDSALYFCASSLTKRGGYNEQFFGPGTRLTVL.

This clone was seen just once. This rearrangement joins TRBV30 to TRBJ1-6; possible D gene TRBD1, 5 bases. Trimming stripped 7 bases from V and 7 bases from J, with 14 bases between. The V gene's germline CDR1 is GTSNPN and CDR2 SVGIG (reference sequence). CDR3 length equals 13 residues. The CDR3 loop is CASRTRENSPLHF. CDR3 DNA: TGTGCCTCCAGGACCAGGGAAAATTCACCCCTCCACTTT.

This chain connects TRBV18 to TRBJ1-6; the D is unclear. Germline CDR1 KGHSH, CDR2 LQKENI. The CDR3 covers 16 residues. The V and J ends lost 1 base and 0 bases respectively, with 7 bases between them. The CDR3: CASSPLGSSYNSPLHF. CDR3 in DNA: TGTGCCAGCTCACCACTCGGTAGCTCCTATAATTCACCCCTCCACTTT. Full variable domain (missing parts from reference TRBV18 and TRBJ1-6): NAGVMQNPRHLVRRRGQEARLRCSPMKGHSHVYWYRQLPEEGLKFMVYLQKENIIDESGMPKERFSAEFPKEGPSILRIQQVVRGDSAAYFCASSPLGSSYNSPLHFGNGTRLTVT.

The V gene is TRBV7-2, the J gene TRBJ2-3; D gene ambiguous. This CDR3 spans 14 amino acids. V was shortened by 8 bases and J by 4 bases, with 16 bases between the two germline ends. Germline V CDR1 and CDR2: SGHTA, FQGNSA. The chain's CDR3 is CASSPWAIADTQYF. CDR3 in DNA: TGTGCCAGCTCTCCTTGGGCTATTGCAGATACGCAGTATTTT.

V usage is TRBV6-6 and J usage is TRBJ1-1, with 9 positions matching TRBD1. There are 14 residues in the CDR3. V lost 5 bases to trimming and J lost 4 bases; unmatched junction nucleotides: 5. CDR1 MNHNY and CDR2 SVGAGI come from the germline V gene (reference sequence). This chain's CDR3 is CASSIQGATTEAFF. CDR3 bases: TGTGCCAGCAGTATACAGGGGGCCACCACTGAAGCTTTCTTT.

The rearrangement uses TRBV5-1 and TRBJ1-4; D unclear. In germline, CDR1 is SGHRS, CDR2 YFSETQ. Trimming stripped 0 bases from V and 4 bases from J, with 7 bases between. CDR3 length equals 14 residues. CDR3 region: CASSLDSINEKLFF. Here the CDR3 DNA reads TGCGCCAGCAGCTTGGACAGCATTAATGAAAAACTGTTTTTT.

This sequence joins TRBV5-6 and TRBJ2-7; 11 bases match TRBD1. In germline, CDR1 is SGHDT, CDR2 YYEEEE. This CDR3 has 18 residues. The ends lost 6 bases at V and 1 base at J; junction bases unmatched: 15. CDR3 in amino acids: CASTSGTGGFGLSYEQYF. CDR3 in DNA: TGTGCCAGCACCTCCGGGACAGGGGGTTTTGGGCTATCCTACGAGCAGTACTTC.

Ten or more counts support this clone. CDR3 in DNA: TGTGCCAGCAGTTTAAGCGGGGTGCCCCTCCACTTT. Translation gives CASSLSGVPLHF. The rearrangement uses TRBV12-3 or TRBV12-4 and TRBJ1-6, with no clear D. The CDR3 totals 12 residues. Trimming removed 2 bases from V and 13 bases from J, with 9 bases in between.

The gene calls are TRBV7-2 and TRBJ1-4; TRBD1 agrees at 9 bases. J gave up 5 bases and V 2 bases, and 6 bases lay outside the gene matches. CDR3 length: 16 residues. The germline gives CDR1 SGHTA, CDR2 FQGNSA. DNA for the CDR3: TGTGCCAGCAGCTTATGGCAACAGGGGGCAAATGAAAAACTGTTTTTT. This codes for CASSLWQQGANEKLFF.

The chain carries TRBV5-1 and TRBJ1-6, with TRBD1 identical over 9 bases. Unmatched junction bases numbered 13, after V lost 4 bases and J lost 14 bases. The germline CDR1 and CDR2 sequences are SGHRS and YFSETQ. The CDR3 contains 15 residues. The CDR3 sequence: CASSPGDRERWALHF. CDR3 DNA sequence: TGCGCCAGCAGCCCGGGGGACAGGGAGAGATGGGCCCTCCACTTT.

This chain's CDR3 is CASSLMPTGTGGYTQYF. The DNA of the CDR3 is TGTGCCAGCAGCCTCATGCCAACCGGGACAGGGGGATATACGCAGTATTTT. V is TRBV27 and J is TRBJ2-3, with 11 bases fitting TRBD1. The CDR3 sequence is 17 residues long. Trimming took 6 bases from V and 7 from J; bases not matched to a gene: 15. Germline V lookup: CDR1 MNHEY, CDR2 SMNVEV (reference sequence).